Sequencing of this TCR beta chain was carried out in a study of cytomegalovirus exposure and HLA in healthy donors. This CDR3 has 17 amino acids. The V gene end was trimmed by 7 bases and the J gene end by 1 base; junction bases not matched to a gene: 11. The germline V gene has CDR1 SGHVS and CDR2 FQNEAQ. Both 60 Vbeta primers and 13 Jbeta primers went into the PCR. Measured with immunoSEQ multiplex PCR; TCRdb has only the in-frame clones, and not every one. The repertoire shows under 95,000 clones; the top ten hold about 0.5%. The clonotype was recovered from a man in his forties or fifties in good health and CMV-seronegative. The rearrangement links TRBV7-8 to TRBJ2-5; TRBD2 agrees at 11 bases. Sequenced input: PBMCs. The CDR3 region has the DNA TGTGCCAGCAAACCCGCACTAGCGGGGGCCATCCAAGAGACCCAGTACTTC. Its translation: CASKPALAGAIQETQYF.